A single sample gave rise to the 7 T cell receptor beta chains below, sequenced in a study of siplizumab effects on memory and regulatory T cells. The protocol was immunoSEQ multiplex PCR, while the TCRdb copy is restricted to in-frame clones and leaves out a portion. Altogether approximately 94,000 clones are present, around 93% being singletons, with the ten largest covering 1% to 1.5%. Sequences were obtained from non-Treg CD4+ T cells sorted from blood. These receptors were obtained from a human donor in good health.

The genes are TRBV5-1 and TRBJ2-2, with TRBD2 matching 12 bases. Germline CDR1 SGHRS, CDR2 YFSETQ. Trimming at V came to 4 bases and at J to 3 bases, leaving 4 bases not matched to a gene. This CDR3 spans 16 amino acids. This CDR3 reads CASSMSSGRDTGELFF. The CDR3 nucleotides read TGCGCCAGCAGCATGTCTAGCGGGAGGGACACCGGGGAGCTGTTTTTT.

The chain employs TRBV14 and TRBJ2-3, with D perhaps TRBD2 (6 bases). This CDR3 has 16 amino acids. Germline values: CDR1 SGHDN, CDR2 FVKESK. Trimming took 1 base from V and 1 from J, leaving 12 bases between them. The CDR3, as DNA: TGTGCCAGCAGCCAAGGGCCGGGAGCGGGCACAGATACGCAGTATTTT. Protein: CASSQGPGAGTDTQYF.

The CDR3 DNA reads TGTGCCAGCAAGGAGGAGTCGGGGGGGTGGACGGTTTGGGATCGGGAAGCTTTCTTT. Translated, it gives CASKEESGGWTVWDREAFF. This sequence joins TRBV2 and TRBJ1-1, with D possibly TRBD1 on 5 matching bases. CDR1 is SNHLY, CDR2 FYNNEI, per germline. V was cut by 7 bases and J by 8 bases, with 35 bases left in between. CDR3 length: 19 residues.

The rearrangement uses TRBV7-6 and TRBJ2-2; TRBD2 agrees at 9 bases. The V gene end was trimmed by 3 bases and the J gene end by 7 bases; junction bases not matched to a gene: 9. This CDR3 region has 16 residues. Germline V lookup: CDR1 SGHVS, CDR2 FNYEAQ. In nucleotides, the CDR3 is TGTGCCAGCAGCTTTGGGCGGGAGGGCCGCGGCGGGGAGCTGTTTTTT. Protein product: CASSFGREGRGGELFF.

The J gene is TRBJ1-2, the V gene TRBV15; no definite D call. V gave up 0 bases and J gave up 8 bases, with 10 bases separating them. Looked up from germline, CDR1 is LNHNV and CDR2 is YYDKDF (reference sequence). The CDR3 consists of 13 residues. CDR3 region: CATSRDQAWGYTF. In DNA, the CDR3 is TGTGCCACCAGCAGAGATCAGGCATGGGGCTACACCTTC. Drawing the rest from reference TRBV15 and TRBJ1-2, the complete variable domain is DAMVIQNPRYQVTQFGKPVTLSCSQTLNHNVMYWYQQKSSQAPKLLFHYYDKDFNNEADTPDNFQSRRPNTSFCFLDIRSPGLGDTAMYLCATSRDQAWGYTFGSGTRLTVV.

The CDR3 nucleotides are TGCGCCAGCAGTGAAAACGGACTAGCGGGAAGGGAGACCCAGTACTTC. The encoded protein is CASSENGLAGRETQYF. J is TRBJ2-5 and V is TRBV10-2; 12 positions match TRBD2. This CDR3 region has 16 residues. Germline-derived CDR1 and CDR2 are WSHSY and SAAADI. With 3 bases clipped from V and 5 bases from J, the junction kept 7 bases outside the gene matches.

The chain combines TRBV5-1 with TRBJ2-2; the match to TRBD2 covers 9 bases. The ends lost 4 bases at V and 5 bases at J; junction bases unmatched: 3. CDR3 length: 14 residues. Per the germline V gene, CDR1 is SGHRS and CDR2 is YFSETQ. Written as DNA, the CDR3 is TGCGCCAGCAGCCCTAGCGGGACGACCGGGGAGCTGTTTTTT. Encoded protein: CASSPSGTTGELFF.